Following are 8 T cell receptor beta chains from one sample sequenced in a study of control samples from healthy donors and cancer patients. Assay used: immunoSEQ multiplex PCR; TCRdb lists only in-frame clones, some missing. The table lists approximately 92,000 clones, approximately 93% of them singletons. Material for sequencing was blood. The receptors stem from a woman in her twenties or thirties in good health.

The chain recombines TRBV7-8 with TRBJ1-5; D remains ambiguous. V was trimmed by 5 bases and J by 0 bases, leaving 8 bases between them. Germline V lookup: CDR1 SGHVS, CDR2 FQNEAQ. This CDR3 is 14 amino acids long. The CDR3 spells CASSPSDSNQPQHF. The CDR3 nucleotides are TGTGCCAGCAGCCCCAGCGATAGCAATCAGCCCCAGCATTTT.

The chain recombines TRBV14 with TRBJ1-6, with D uncertain. CDR1 and CDR2 from the germline V gene are SGHDN and FVKESK. The CDR3 runs to 12 residues. V was cut by 0 bases and J by 10 bases, with 4 bases left in between. For the CDR3, the DNA is TGTGCCAGCAGCCAAGAAAAATCACCCCTCCACTTT. Residues: CASSQEKSPLHF.

The genes are TRBV27 and TRBJ1-1; no firm D call. The germline gives CDR1 MNHEY, CDR2 SMNVEV (reference sequence). This CDR3 comprises 13 residues. V shed 0 bases and J shed 7 bases, with 9 bases lying between them. The CDR3 coding sequence is TGTGCCAGCAGTTTATCGCGCCCAAGTGAAGCTTTCTTT. Amino acid sequence: CASSLSRPSEAFF.

The chain is built from TRBV11-3 and TRBJ2-1, with 7 bases aligning to TRBD2. V trimming: 5 bases; J trimming: 0 bases; junction bases outside the gene matches: 4. This CDR3 has 15 amino acids. Germline V gene data show CDR1 as SGHNT and CDR2 as YENEEA. DNA of the CDR3: TGTGCCAGCAGCATCCTAGCGGTCTCCTACAATGAGCAGTTCTTC. Amino acids: CASSILAVSYNEQFF.

V usage is TRBV6-6 and J usage is TRBJ1-5, with D possibly being TRBD1 (6 bases). Germline CDR1 MNHNY, CDR2 SVGAGI (reference sequence). Trimming took off 5 bases at V and 2 bases at J, with 16 bases between the two ends. The CDR3 sequence is 16 residues long. CDR3 sequence: CASSPTFRGGNQPQHF. CDR3 sequence (DNA): TGTGCCAGCAGTCCTACGTTTAGGGGGGGCAATCAGCCCCAGCATTTT.

This chain uses TRBV19 with TRBJ1-4; the D is unclear. The V gene's germline CDR1 is LNHDA and CDR2 SQIVND (reference sequence). This CDR3 region has 13 residues. Trimming left V 5 bases short and J 0 bases short, with 4 bases between. In DNA, the CDR3 is TGTGCCAGTAGTTGGGCAACTAATGAAAAACTGTTTTTT. Protein product: CASSWATNEKLFF.

The gene calls are TRBV18 and TRBJ1-1, with 7 bases that match TRBD1. Germline CDR1 KGHSH, CDR2 LQKENI. J was trimmed by 7 bases and V by 2 bases; bases with no gene match: 4. The CDR3 is 13 amino acids. CDR3 in DNA: TGTGCCAGCTCACCAAGGGGGACAGATGAAGCTTTCTTT. Its protein product is CASSPRGTDEAFF.

This chain links TRBV7-9 with TRBJ2-7, with a possible D match to TRBD1 (6 bases). Trimming shortened V by 1 base and J by 3 bases, and 16 bases separated the two germline ends. CDR1 is SEHNR and CDR2 is FQNEAQ in the germline V gene (reference sequence). The CDR3 extends over 16 amino acids. In nucleotides, the CDR3 is TGTGCCAGCAGCTTAGGGGGGACAACCCGGAGCTACGAGCAGTACTTC. Amino acids: CASSLGGTTRSYEQYF.